The entry that follows covers one TCR beta chain sequence. Its antigen is undetermined. These data come from a study of cytomegalovirus exposure and HLA in healthy donors. Study-wide background: Early released data had around 88 million unique TCRs, all coming from HLA-typed donors. General study findings and limits: Previous analysis showed most TCR beta V segments were productive about 87% or about 30% of the time. Fewer N-insertions (relative to the roughly 720-donor mean) were reportedly seen in an Asian-associated ancestry cluster in a later analysis. Later analysis found that TCR beta chains associated with HLA were more clonally expanded than other, equally common chains.

In the PCR, 60 Vbeta and 13 Jbeta primers were used. Clones were sequenced by immunoSEQ multiplex PCR, and TCRdb holds only the in-frame ones, with some missing. Here the sample spans about 120,000 clones, around three quarters being singletons. CDR1 and CDR2 from the germline V gene are MNHEY and SVGAGI. The ends lost 5 bases at V and 0 bases at J; junction bases unmatched: 2. The length of the CDR3 is 14 residues. The chain has TRBV6-5 and TRBJ2-7; 9 bases line up with TRBD1. This TCR was recovered from a human donor in good health. What was sequenced was PBMCs. The CDR3 loop is CASSRDRASYEQYF. CDR3 DNA sequence: TGTGCCAGCAGTAGGGACAGGGCCTCCTACGAGCAGTACTTC.